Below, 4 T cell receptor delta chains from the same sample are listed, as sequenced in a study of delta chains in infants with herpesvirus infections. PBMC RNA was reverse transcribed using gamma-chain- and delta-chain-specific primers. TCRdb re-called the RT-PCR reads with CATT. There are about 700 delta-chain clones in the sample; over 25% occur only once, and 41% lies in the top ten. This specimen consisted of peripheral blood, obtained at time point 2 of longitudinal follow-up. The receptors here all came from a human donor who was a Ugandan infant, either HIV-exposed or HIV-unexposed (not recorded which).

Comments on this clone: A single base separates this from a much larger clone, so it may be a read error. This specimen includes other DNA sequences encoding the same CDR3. The CDR3 reads CALGDTLAFLLRGRDKLIF. Written as DNA, the CDR3 is TGTGCTCTTGGGGACACCTTGGCCTTCCTCCTCCGGGGACGCGATAAACTCATCTTT. The rearrangement links TRDV1 to TRDJ1, with 7 bases that match TRDD2. This CDR3 has 19 amino acids. The germline CDR1 and CDR2 sequences are TSWWSYY and QGS. J was trimmed by 4 bases and V by 3 bases; bases with no gene match: 20.

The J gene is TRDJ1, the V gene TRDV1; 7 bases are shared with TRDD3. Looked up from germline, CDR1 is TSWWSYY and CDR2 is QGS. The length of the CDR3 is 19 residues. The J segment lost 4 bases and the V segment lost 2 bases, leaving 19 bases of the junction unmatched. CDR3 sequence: CALGERRLCWGQFCDKLIF. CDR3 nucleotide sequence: TGTGCTCTTGGGGAAAGACGATTGTGCTGGGGGCAGTTTTGCGATAAACTCATCTTT.

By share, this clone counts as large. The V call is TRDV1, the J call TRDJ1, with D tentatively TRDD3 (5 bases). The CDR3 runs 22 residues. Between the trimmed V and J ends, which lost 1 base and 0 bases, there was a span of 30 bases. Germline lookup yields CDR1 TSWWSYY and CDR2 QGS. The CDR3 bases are TGTGCTCTTGGGGAACGGGTCTCGGGCCGACAGTACTGGTGGACCCACACCGATAAACTCATCTTT. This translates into CALGERVSGRQYWWTHTDKLIF.

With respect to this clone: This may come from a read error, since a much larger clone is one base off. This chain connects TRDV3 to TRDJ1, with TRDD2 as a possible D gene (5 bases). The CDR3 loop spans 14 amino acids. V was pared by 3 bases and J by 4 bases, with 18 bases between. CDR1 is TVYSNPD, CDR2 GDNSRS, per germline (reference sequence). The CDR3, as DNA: TGTGCCTTGGGACTTCCCTTTGGAGACGATAAACTCATCTTT. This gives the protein CALGLPFGDDKLIF.